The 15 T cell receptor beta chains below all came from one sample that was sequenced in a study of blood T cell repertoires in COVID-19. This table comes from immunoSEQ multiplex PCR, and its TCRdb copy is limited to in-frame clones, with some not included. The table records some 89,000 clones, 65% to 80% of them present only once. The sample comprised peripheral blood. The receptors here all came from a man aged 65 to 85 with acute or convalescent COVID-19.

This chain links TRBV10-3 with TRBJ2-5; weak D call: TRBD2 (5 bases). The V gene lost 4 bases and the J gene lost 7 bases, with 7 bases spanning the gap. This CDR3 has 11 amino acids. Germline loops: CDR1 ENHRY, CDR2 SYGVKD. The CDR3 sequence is CAISAEGTQYF. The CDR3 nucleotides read TGTGCCATCAGTGCAGAGGGGACCCAGTACTTC.

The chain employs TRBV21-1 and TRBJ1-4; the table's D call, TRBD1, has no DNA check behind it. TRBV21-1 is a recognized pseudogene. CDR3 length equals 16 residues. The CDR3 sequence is CASSIGDRERREKLFF. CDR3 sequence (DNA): TGTGCCAGCAGCATCGGGGACAGGGAGAGAAGGGAAAAACTGTTTTTT.

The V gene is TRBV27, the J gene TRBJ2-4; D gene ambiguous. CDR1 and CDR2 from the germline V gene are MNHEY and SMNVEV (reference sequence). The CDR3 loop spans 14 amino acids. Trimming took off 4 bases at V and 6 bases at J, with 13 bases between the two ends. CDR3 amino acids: CASSYDRVGNIQYF. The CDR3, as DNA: TGTGCCAGCAGTTACGACCGGGTGGGAAACATTCAGTACTTC.

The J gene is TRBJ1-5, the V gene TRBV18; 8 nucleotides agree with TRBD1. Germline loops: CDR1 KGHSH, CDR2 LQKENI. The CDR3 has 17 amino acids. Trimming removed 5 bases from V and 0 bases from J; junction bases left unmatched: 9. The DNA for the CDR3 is TGTGCCAGCTCAAGCAGGACAGGGCCCTATAGCAATCAGCCCCAGCATTTT. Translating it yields CASSSRTGPYSNQPQHF.

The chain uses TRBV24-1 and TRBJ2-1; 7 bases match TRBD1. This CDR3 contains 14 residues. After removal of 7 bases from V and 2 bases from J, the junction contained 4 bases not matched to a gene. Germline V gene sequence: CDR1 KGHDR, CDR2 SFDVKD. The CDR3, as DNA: TGTGCCACCAGGGGACAGCCTACCTACAATGAGCAGTTCTTC. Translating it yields CATRGQPTYNEQFF.

Here the CDR3 reads CASSDTRDGGYTF. In DNA form, the CDR3 reads TGTGCCAGCAGTGATACCCGGGATGGAGGCTACACCTTC. V is TRBV2 and J is TRBJ1-2; D gene ambiguous. Germline values: CDR1 SNHLY, CDR2 FYNNEI. The CDR3 loop spans 13 amino acids. V was clipped by 3 bases and J by 8 bases, with 13 bases between them. Full variable domain (rest looked up from reference TRBV2 and TRBJ1-2): EPEVTQTPSHQVTQMGQEVILRCVPISNHLYFYWYRQILGQKVEFLVSFYNNEISEKSEIFDDQFSVERPDGSNFTLKIRSTKLEDSAMYFCASSDTRDGGYTFGSGTRLTVV.

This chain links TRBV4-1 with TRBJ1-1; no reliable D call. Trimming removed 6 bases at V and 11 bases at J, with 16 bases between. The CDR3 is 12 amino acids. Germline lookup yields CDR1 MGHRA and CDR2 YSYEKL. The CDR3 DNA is TGCGCCAGCAGTTCACGGCGGGCAGGTGCTTTCTTT. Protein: CASSSRRAGAFF.

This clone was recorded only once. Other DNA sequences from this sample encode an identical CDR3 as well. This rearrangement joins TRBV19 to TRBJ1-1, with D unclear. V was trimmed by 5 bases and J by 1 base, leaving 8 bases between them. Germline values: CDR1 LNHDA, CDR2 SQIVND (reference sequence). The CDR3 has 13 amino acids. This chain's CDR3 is CASSLRQNTEAFF. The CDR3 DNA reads TGTGCCAGTAGTCTCAGACAGAACACTGAAGCTTTCTTT. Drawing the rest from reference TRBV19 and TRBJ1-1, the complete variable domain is DGGITQSPKYLFRKEGQNVTLSCEQNLNHDAMYWYRQDPGQGLRLIYYSQIVNDFQKGDIAEGYSVSREKKESFPLTVTSAQKNPTAFYLCASSLRQNTEAFFGQGTRLTVV.

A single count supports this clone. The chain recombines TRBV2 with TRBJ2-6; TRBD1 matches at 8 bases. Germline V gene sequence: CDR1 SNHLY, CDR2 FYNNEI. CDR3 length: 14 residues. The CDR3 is CASQGAGGANVLTF. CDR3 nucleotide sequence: TGTGCTTCGCAGGGGGCTGGTGGGGCCAACGTCCTGACTTTC.

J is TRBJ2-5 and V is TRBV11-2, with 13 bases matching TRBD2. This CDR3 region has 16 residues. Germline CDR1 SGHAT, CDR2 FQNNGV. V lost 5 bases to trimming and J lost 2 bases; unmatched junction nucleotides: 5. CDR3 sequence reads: CASSPGTSGEQETQYF. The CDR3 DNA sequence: TGTGCCAGCAGCCCCGGGACTAGCGGGGAGCAAGAGACCCAGTACTTC.

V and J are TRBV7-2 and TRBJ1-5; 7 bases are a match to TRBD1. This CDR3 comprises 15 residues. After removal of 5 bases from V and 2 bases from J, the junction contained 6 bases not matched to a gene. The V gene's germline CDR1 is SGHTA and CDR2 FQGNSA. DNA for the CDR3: TGTGCCAGCAGCCGGGACAGCCGGGGCAATCAGCCCCAGCATTTT. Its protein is CASSRDSRGNQPQHF.

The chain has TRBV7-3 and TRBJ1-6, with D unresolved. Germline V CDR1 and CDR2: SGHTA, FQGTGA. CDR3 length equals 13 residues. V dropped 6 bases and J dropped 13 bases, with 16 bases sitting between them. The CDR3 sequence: CASSSSPLQPLHF. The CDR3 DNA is TGTGCCAGCAGTTCCTCACCCCTTCAGCCCCTCCACTTT.

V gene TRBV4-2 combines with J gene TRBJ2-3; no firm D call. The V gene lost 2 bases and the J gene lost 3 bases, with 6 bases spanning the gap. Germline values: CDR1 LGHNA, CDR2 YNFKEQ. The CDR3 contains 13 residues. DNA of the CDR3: TGTGCCAGCAGCCAAACTATGACAGATACGCAGTATTTT. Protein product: CASSQTMTDTQYF.

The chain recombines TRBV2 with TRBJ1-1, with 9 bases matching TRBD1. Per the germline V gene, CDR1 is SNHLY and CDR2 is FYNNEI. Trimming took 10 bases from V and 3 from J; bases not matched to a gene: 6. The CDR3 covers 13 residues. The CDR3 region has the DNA TGTGCCATACAGGGGGCTAGGGACACTGAAGCTTTCTTT. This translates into CAIQGARDTEAFF.

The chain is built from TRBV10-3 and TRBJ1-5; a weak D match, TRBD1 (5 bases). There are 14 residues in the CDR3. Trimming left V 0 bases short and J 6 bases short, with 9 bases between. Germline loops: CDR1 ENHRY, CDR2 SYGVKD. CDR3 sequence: CAISESAGIQPQHF. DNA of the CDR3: TGTGCCATCAGTGAGTCAGCAGGGATTCAGCCCCAGCATTTT.